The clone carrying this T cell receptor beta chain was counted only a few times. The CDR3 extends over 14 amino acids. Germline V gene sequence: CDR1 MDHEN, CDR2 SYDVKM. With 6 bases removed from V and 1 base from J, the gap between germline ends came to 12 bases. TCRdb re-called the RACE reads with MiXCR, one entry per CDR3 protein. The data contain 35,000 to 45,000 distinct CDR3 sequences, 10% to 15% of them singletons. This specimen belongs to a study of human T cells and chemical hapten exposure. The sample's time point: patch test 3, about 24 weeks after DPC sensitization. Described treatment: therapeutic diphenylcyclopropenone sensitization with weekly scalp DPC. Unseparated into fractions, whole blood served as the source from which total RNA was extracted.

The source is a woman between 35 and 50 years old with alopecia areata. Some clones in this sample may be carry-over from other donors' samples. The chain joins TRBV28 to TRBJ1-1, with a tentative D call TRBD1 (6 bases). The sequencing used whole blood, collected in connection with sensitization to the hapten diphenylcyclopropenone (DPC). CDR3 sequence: CASRSGQPNTEAFF. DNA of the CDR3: TGTGCCAGCAGGTCCGGACAGCCGAACACTGAAGCTTTCTTT.